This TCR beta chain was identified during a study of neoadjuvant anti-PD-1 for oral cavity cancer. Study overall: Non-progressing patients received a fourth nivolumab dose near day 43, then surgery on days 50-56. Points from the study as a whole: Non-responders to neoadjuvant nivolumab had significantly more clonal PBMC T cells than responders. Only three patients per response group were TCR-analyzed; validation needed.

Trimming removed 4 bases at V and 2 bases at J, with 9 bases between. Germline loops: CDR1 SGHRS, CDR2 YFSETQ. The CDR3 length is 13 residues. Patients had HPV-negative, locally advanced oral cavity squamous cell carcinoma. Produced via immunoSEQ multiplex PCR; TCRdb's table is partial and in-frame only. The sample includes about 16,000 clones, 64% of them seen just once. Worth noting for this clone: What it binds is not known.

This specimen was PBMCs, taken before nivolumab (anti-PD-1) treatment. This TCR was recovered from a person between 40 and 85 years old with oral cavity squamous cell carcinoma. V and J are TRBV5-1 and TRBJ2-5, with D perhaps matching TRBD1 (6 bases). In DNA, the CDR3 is TGCGCCAGCAGCACCACAGGGCAAGAGACCCAGTACTTC. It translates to CASSTTGQETQYF.